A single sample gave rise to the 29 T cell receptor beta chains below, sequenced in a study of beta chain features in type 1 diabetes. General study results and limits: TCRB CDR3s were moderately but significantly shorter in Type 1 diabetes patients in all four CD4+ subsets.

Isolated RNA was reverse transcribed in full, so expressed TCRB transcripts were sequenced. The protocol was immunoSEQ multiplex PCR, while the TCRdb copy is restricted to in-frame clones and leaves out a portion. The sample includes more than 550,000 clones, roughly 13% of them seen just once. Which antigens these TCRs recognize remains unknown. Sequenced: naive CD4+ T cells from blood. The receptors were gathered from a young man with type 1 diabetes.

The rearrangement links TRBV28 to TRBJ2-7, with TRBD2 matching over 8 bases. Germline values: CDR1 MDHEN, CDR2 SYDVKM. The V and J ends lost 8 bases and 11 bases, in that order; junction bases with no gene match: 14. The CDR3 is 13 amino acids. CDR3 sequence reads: CASALEQGRGEYF. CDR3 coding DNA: TGTGCCAGCGCACTTGAGCAGGGGCGGGGGGAGTACTTC.

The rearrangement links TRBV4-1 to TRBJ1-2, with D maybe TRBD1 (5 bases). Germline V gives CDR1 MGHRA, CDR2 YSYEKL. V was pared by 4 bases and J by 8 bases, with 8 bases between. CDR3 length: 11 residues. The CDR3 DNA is TGCGCCAGCAGCCCGGGGGAAGGCTACACCTTC. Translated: CASSPGEGYTF.

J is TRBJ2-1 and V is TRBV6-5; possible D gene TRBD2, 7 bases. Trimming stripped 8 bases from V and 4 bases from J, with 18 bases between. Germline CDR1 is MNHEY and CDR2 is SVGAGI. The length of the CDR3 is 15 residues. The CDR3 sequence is CASGEGGAKYNEQFF. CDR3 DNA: TGTGCCAGCGGAGAGGGGGGGGCTAAGTACAATGAGCAGTTCTTC.

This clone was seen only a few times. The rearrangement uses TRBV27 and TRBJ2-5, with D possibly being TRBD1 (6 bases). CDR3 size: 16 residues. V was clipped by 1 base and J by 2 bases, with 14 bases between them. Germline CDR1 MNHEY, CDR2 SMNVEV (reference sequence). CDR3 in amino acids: CASSLFPGQTQETQYF. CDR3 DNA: TGTGCCAGCAGTTTATTCCCGGGACAAACGCAAGAGACCCAGTACTTC.

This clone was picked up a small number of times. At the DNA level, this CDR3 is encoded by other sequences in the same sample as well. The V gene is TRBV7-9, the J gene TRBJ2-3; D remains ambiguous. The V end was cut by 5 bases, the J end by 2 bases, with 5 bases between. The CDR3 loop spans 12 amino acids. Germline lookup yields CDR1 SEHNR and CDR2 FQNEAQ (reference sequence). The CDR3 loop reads CASSPYTDTQYF. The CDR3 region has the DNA TGTGCCAGCAGCCCCTACACAGATACGCAGTATTTT.

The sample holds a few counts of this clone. DNA for the CDR3: TGTGCCAGCAGCTTTGGACAGGGGCCTGGAAACACCATATATTTT. Its translation is CASSFGQGPGNTIYF. This chain uses TRBV9 with TRBJ1-3; TRBD1 aligns across 9 bases. This CDR3 contains 15 residues. Germline-derived CDR1 and CDR2 are SGDLS and YYNGEE. The junction had 4 bases not matched to a gene; V was cut back by 4 bases and J by 2 bases. The full variable domain, rest sourced from reference TRBV9 and TRBJ1-3, is DSGVTQTPKHLITATGQRVTLRCSPRSGDLSVYWYQQSLDQGLQFLIQYYNGEERAKGNILERFSAQQFPDLHSELNLSSLELGDSALYFCASSFGQGPGNTIYFGEGSWLTVV.

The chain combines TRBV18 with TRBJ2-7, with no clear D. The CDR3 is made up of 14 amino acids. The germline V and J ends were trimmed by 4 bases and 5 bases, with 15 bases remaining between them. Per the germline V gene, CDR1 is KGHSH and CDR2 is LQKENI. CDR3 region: CASSLAQPRNEQYF. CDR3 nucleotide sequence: TGTGCCAGCTCACTAGCACAGCCGCGGAACGAGCAGTACTTC.

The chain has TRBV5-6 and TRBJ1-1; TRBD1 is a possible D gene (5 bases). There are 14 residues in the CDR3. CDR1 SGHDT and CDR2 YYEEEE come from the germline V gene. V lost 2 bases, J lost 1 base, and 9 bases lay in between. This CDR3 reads CASSFPGGNTEAFF. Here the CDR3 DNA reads TGTGCCAGCAGCTTTCCCGGGGGGAACACTGAAGCTTTCTTT.

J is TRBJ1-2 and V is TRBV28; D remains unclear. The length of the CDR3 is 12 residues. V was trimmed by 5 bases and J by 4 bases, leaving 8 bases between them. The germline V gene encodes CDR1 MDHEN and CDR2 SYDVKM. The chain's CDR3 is CASSARIYGYTF. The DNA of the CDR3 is TGTGCCAGCAGTGCCAGGATCTATGGCTACACCTTC.

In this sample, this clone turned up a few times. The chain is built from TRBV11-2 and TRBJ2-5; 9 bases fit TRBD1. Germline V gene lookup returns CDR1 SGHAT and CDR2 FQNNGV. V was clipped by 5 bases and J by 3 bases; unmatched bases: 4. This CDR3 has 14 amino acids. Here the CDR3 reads CASSLRTGEETQYF. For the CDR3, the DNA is TGTGCCAGCAGCCTCCGGACAGGGGAAGAGACCCAGTACTTC.

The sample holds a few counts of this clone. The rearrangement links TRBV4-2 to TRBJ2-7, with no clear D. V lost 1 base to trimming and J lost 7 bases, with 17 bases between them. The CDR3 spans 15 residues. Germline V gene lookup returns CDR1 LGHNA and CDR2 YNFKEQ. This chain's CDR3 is CASSQVLGQPREQYF. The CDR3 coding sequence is TGTGCCAGCAGCCAAGTTTTAGGCCAACCGAGGGAGCAGTACTTC.

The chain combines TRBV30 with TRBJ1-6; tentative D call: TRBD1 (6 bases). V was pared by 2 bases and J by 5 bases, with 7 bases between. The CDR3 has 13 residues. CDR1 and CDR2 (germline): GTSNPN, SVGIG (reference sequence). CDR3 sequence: CAWSQGNNSPLHF. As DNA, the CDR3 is TGTGCCTGGAGTCAGGGGAATAATTCACCCCTCCACTTT.

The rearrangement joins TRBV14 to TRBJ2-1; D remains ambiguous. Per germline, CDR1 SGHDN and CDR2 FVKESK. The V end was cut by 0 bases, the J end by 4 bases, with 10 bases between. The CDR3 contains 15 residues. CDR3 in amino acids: CASSQDGAEYNEQFF. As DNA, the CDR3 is TGTGCCAGCAGCCAAGATGGTGCGGAGTACAATGAGCAGTTCTTC.

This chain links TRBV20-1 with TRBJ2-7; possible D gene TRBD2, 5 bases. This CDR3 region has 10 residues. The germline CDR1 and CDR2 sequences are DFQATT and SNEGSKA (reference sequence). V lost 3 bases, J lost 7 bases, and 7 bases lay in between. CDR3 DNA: TGCAGTGCTAGCGGGGTTGAGCAGTACTTC. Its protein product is CSASGVEQYF.

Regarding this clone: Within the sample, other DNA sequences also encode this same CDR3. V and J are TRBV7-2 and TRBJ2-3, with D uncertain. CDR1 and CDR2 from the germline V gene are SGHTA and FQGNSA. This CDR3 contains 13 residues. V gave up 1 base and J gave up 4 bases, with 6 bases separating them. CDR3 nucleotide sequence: TGTGCCAGCAGCTTAGGGCTCCCAGATACGCAGTATTTT. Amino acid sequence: CASSLGLPDTQYF. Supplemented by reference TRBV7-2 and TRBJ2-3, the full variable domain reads GAGVSQSPSNKVTEKGKDVELRCDPISGHTALYWYRQSLGQGLEFLIYFQGNSAPDKSGLPSDRFSAERTGGSVSTLTIQRTQQEDSAVYLCASSLGLPDTQYFGPGTRLTVL.

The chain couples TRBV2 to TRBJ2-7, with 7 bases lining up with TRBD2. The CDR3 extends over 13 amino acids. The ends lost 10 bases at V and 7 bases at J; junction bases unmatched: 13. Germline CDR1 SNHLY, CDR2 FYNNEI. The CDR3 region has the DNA TGTGCCATCGGGACTACCTCCCGGGGAGAGCAGTACTTC. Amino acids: CAIGTTSRGEQYF.

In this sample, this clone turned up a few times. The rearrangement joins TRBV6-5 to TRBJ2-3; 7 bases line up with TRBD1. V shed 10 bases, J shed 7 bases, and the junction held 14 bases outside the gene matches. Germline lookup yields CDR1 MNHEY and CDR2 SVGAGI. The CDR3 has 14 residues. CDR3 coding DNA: TGTGCCACCGCCCGGGACAGCCCCGGTCATACGCAGTATTTT. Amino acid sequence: CATARDSPGHTQYF.

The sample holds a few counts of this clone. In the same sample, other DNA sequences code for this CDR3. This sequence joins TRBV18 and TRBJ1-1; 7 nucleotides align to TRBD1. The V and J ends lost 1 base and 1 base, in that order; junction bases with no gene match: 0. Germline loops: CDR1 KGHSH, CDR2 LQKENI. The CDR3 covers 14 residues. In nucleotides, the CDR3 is TGTGCCAGCTCACCACGGACAGGGAACACTGAAGCTTTCTTT. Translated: CASSPRTGNTEAFF.

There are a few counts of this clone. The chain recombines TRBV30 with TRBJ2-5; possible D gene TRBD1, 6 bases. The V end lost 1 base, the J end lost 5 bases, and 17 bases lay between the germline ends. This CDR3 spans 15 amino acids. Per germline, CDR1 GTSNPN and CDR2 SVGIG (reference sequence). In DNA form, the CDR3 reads TGTGCCTGGAGTGCACAGGGAAGGGGGACGGAGACCCAGTACTTC. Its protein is CAWSAQGRGTETQYF.

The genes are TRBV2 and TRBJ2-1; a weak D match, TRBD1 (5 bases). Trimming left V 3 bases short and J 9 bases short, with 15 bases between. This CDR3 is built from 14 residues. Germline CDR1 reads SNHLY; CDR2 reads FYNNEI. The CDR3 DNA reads TGTGCCAGCAGTGAGGAGAGTGGGGCCCTTGAGCAGTTCTTC. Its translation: CASSEESGALEQFF.

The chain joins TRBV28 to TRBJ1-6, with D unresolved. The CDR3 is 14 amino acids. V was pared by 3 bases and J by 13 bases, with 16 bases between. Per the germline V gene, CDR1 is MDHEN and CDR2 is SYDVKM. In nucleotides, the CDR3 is TGTGCCAGCAGTTTGGGTGGTGGGGTTCGGCCCCTCCACTTT. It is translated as CASSLGGGVRPLHF.

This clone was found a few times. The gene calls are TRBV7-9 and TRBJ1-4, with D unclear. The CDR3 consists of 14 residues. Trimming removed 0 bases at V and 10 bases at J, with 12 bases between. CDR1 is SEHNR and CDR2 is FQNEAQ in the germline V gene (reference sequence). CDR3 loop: CASSLAGQEGKLFF. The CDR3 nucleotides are TGTGCCAGCAGCTTAGCGGGCCAGGAGGGAAAACTGTTTTTT.

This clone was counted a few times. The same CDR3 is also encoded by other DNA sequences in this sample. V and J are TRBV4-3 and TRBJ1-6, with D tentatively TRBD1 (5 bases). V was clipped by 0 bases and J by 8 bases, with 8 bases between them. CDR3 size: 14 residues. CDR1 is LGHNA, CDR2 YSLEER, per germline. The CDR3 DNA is TGCGCCAGCAGCCAAGACGGGGGATATTCACCCCTCCACTTT. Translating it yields CASSQDGGYSPLHF.

The CDR3 region has the DNA TGTGCCTGGAGGCTAAAGACAGGGTTCACCGGGGAGCTGTTTTTT. Translated: CAWRLKTGFTGELFF. The chain is built from TRBV30 and TRBJ2-2; TRBD1 matches at 7 bases. The CDR3 is 15 amino acids. V lost 3 bases, J lost 4 bases, and 8 bases stayed unmatched. CDR1 GTSNPN and CDR2 SVGIG come from the germline V gene (reference sequence).

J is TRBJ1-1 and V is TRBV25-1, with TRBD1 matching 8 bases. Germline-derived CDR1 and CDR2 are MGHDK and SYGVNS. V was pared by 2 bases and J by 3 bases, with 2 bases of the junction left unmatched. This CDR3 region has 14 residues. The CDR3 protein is CASSEQGAYTEAFF. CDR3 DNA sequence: TGTGCCAGCAGTGAACAGGGGGCGTACACTGAAGCTTTCTTT.

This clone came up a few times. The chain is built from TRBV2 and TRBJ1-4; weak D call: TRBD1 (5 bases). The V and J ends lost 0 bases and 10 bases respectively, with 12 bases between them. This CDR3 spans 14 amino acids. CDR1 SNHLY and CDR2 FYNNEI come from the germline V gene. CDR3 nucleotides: TGTGCCAGCAGTGAAGCGGACACCCGGTCAAAACTGTTTTTT. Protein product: CASSEADTRSKLFF.

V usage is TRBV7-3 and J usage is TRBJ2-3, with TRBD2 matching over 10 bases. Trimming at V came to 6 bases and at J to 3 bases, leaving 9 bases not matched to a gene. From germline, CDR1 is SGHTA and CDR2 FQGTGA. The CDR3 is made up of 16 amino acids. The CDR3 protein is CASSYRAGGPTDTQYF. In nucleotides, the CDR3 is TGTGCCAGCAGTTACAGAGCGGGGGGGCCAACAGATACGCAGTATTTT.

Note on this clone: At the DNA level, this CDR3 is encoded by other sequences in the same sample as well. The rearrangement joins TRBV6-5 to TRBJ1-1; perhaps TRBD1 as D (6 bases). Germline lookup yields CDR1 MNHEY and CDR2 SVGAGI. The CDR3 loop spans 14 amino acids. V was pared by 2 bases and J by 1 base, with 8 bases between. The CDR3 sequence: CASSYLQGNTEAFF. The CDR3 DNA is TGTGCCAGCAGTTACCTACAGGGGAACACTGAAGCTTTCTTT.

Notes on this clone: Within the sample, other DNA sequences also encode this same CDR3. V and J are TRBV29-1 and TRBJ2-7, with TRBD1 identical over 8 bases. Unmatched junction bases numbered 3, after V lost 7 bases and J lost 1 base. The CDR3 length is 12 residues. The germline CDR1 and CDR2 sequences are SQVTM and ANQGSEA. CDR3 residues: CSAGQGSYEQYF. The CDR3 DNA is TGCAGCGCTGGACAGGGTTCCTACGAGCAGTACTTC.